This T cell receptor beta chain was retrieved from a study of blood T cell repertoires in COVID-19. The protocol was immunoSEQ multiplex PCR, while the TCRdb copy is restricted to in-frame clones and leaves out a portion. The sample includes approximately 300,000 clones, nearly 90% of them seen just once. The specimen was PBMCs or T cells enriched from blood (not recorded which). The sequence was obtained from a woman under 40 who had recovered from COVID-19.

Here the CDR3 DNA reads TGTGCCAGCAGCGCGAGGGGGGACAGAGCTAACTATGGCTACACCTTC. Its protein is CASSARGDRANYGYTF. The chain has TRBV9 and TRBJ1-2, with TRBD1 matching over 7 bases. CDR3 size: 16 residues. From germline, CDR1 is SGDLS and CDR2 YYNGEE. V was clipped by 3 bases and J by 0 bases; unmatched bases: 8.